Shown below are 28 T cell receptor beta chains from a single sample sequenced in a study of CD8 T cells in Susac syndrome. When the RNA was reverse transcribed, random hexamers were used with an input of roughly 0.45 to 1 ug. TCRdb re-derived calls from the immunoSEQ multiplex PCR reads in MiXCR, one entry per CDR3 protein. The profile shows 400,000 to 550,000 distinct CDR3 sequences, around 85% of them singletons. Sequencing input: CD8+ T cells from PBMCs. These receptors came from a human donor with multiple sclerosis.

V gene TRBV27 combines with J gene TRBJ2-1, with 16 nucleotides matching TRBD2. Trimming at V came to 2 bases and at J to 5 bases, leaving 3 bases not matched to a gene. The CDR3 is 17 amino acids. Germline CDR1 MNHEY, CDR2 SMNVEV (reference sequence). DNA of the CDR3: TGTGCCAGCAGTTTAGCGGGACTAGCGGGAGGGAACAATGAGCAGTTCTTC. Translating it yields CASSLAGLAGGNNEQFF.

This clonotype has just one count. The chain has TRBV11-2 and TRBJ2-7, with D perhaps TRBD2 (5 bases). CDR1 SGHAT and CDR2 FQNNGV come from the germline V gene. The CDR3 covers 16 residues. V dropped 1 base and J dropped 2 bases, with 15 bases sitting between them. CDR3 in DNA: TGTGCCAGCAGCTTAGGCTCTCCGACTACCACCTACGAGCAGTACTTC. Translating it yields CASSLGSPTTTYEQYF. The full variable domain, completed using reference TRBV11-2 and TRBJ2-7, is EAGVAQSPRYKIIEKRQSVAFWCNPISGHATLYWYQQILGQGPKLLIQFQNNGVVDDSQLPKDRFSAERLKGVDSTLKIQPAKLEDSAVYLCASSLGSPTTTYEQYFGPGTRLTVT.

This chain uses TRBV27 with TRBJ1-2, with D uncertain. Germline V gene lookup returns CDR1 MNHEY and CDR2 SMNVEV (reference sequence). The CDR3 is made up of 15 amino acids. V was trimmed by 3 bases and J by 0 bases, leaving 11 bases between them. The CDR3 loop reads CASSFIPSSNYGYTF. CDR3 nucleotide sequence: TGTGCCAGCAGTTTTATCCCCTCCTCTAACTATGGCTACACCTTC.

CDR3 loop: CASSSVAGLTDTQYF. The DNA for the CDR3 is TGTGCCAGCAGCTCCGTAGCGGGATTAACAGATACGCAGTATTTT. The chain has TRBV3-1 and TRBJ2-3, with 8 bases identical to TRBD2. The CDR3 contains 15 residues. CDR1 and CDR2 (germline): LGHDT, YNNKEL (reference sequence). V was pared by 5 bases and J by 3 bases, with 7 bases of the junction left unmatched.

This chain links TRBV5-6 with TRBJ2-3; the D is unclear. The CDR3 has 13 amino acids. CDR1 is SGHDT and CDR2 is YYEEEE in the germline V gene. Trimming cost V 3 bases and J 2 bases, with 7 bases left between them. CDR3 sequence reads: CASSSGPTDTQYF. The CDR3 nucleotides are TGTGCCAGCAGCTCAGGCCCCACAGATACGCAGTATTTT.

This chain uses TRBV30 with TRBJ2-1; D may be TRBD2 (6 bases). The CDR3 consists of 15 residues. In germline, CDR1 is GTSNPN, CDR2 SVGIG (reference sequence). Between the trimmed V and J ends, which lost 1 base and 5 bases, there was a span of 15 bases. CDR3 amino acids: CAWSGGVEGNNEQFF. CDR3 sequence (DNA): TGTGCCTGGAGTGGGGGGGTAGAGGGGAACAATGAGCAGTTCTTC.

The chain joins TRBV24-1 to TRBJ2-5, with D unresolved. Germline CDR1 is KGHDR and CDR2 is SFDVKD. V was clipped by 5 bases and J by 4 bases, with 19 bases between them. This CDR3 spans 16 amino acids. Here the CDR3 reads CATSGKGIKGRETQYF. CDR3 coding DNA: TGTGCCACCAGTGGTAAGGGAATTAAGGGCAGAGAGACCCAGTACTTC.

The V gene is TRBV5-5, the J gene TRBJ2-2; 7 bases match TRBD2. This CDR3 contains 16 residues. From germline, CDR1 is SGHKS and CDR2 YYEKEE (reference sequence). Trimming took 1 base from V and 6 from J; bases not matched to a gene: 9. For the CDR3, the DNA is TGTGCCAGCAGCTTGTATGCGGGAGTAGAAGCCGGGGAGCTGTTTTTT. Translated, it gives CASSLYAGVEAGELFF.

DNA of the CDR3: TGTGCCAGTAGTATAGATCAGTCGGGGAACACTGAAGCTTTCTTT. The encoded protein is CASSIDQSGNTEAFF. The chain employs TRBV19 and TRBJ1-1; D uncertain. The V and J ends lost 0 bases and 1 base respectively, with 9 bases between them. Per the germline V gene, CDR1 is LNHDA and CDR2 is SQIVND (reference sequence). The CDR3 consists of 15 residues.

CDR3 sequence: CASSLNPAFGNTIYF. The CDR3 DNA sequence: TGTGCCAGCAGCTTGAACCCAGCGTTTGGAAACACCATATATTTT. This sequence joins TRBV5-6 and TRBJ1-3; D not resolved. The germline CDR1 and CDR2 sequences are SGHDT and YYEEEE. Deletions cut 1 base from V and 3 bases from J, with 11 bases between. The length of the CDR3 is 15 residues. Variable domain in full (rest from reference TRBV5-6 and TRBJ1-3): DAGVTQSPTHLIKTRGQQVTLRCSPKSGHDTVSWYQQALGQGPQFIFQYYEEEERQRGNFPDRFSGHQFPNYSSELNVNALLLGDSALYLCASSLNPAFGNTIYFGEGSWLTVV.

The gene calls are TRBV20-1 and TRBJ2-1; 8 nucleotides match TRBD2. V shed 5 bases and J 10 bases; nucleotides not matched to a gene: 7. Per germline, CDR1 DFQATT and CDR2 SNEGSKA (reference sequence). The CDR3 runs 12 residues. CDR3 coding DNA: TGCAGTGCTGTCGGACTAGCCACCGAGCAGTTCTTC. It codes for CSAVGLATEQFF.

Here the CDR3 reads CASSPGQRGSYDTQYF. The CDR3 coding sequence is TGTGCCAGCTCACCAGGGCAGCGGGGGTCCTATGATACGCAGTATTTT. The chain combines TRBV18 with TRBJ2-3, with 8 bases matching TRBD2. The germline gives CDR1 KGHSH, CDR2 LQKENI. The CDR3 totals 16 residues. V lost 2 bases, J lost 6 bases, and 10 bases stayed unmatched.

This chain joins TRBV2 and TRBJ2-7, with D possibly being TRBD2 (6 bases). Looked up from germline, CDR1 is SNHLY and CDR2 is FYNNEI. This CDR3 has 14 residues. The V and J ends lost 6 bases and 0 bases respectively, with 12 bases between them. The CDR3 DNA is TGTGCCAGCAGGACGGACGGGAGCTCCTACGAGCAGTACTTC. Amino acid sequence: CASRTDGSSYEQYF.

The chain links TRBV4-1 to TRBJ2-7; D unresolved. Germline V gene lookup returns CDR1 MGHRA and CDR2 YSYEKL. This CDR3 is 14 amino acids long. Deletions cut 1 base from V and 5 bases from J, with 12 bases between. CDR3 protein: CASSQAMGIDEQYF. For the CDR3, the DNA is TGCGCCAGCAGCCAAGCAATGGGTATTGACGAGCAGTACTTC.

J is TRBJ2-1 and V is TRBV30; 10 bases align to TRBD2. The germline gives CDR1 GTSNPN, CDR2 SVGIG (reference sequence). Germline trimming cut 3 bases from V and 0 bases from J; bases unmatched to any gene: 11. This CDR3 contains 18 residues. CDR3 DNA sequence: TGTGCCTGGAGGACTCTAGCGGGGGACACCCGCTCCTACAATGAGCAGTTCTTC. It yields the protein CAWRTLAGDTRSYNEQFF.

V usage is TRBV19 and J usage is TRBJ2-1; D is unclear. The CDR3 extends over 12 amino acids. Trimming cost V 7 bases and J 6 bases, with 10 bases left between them. Per the germline V gene, CDR1 is LNHDA and CDR2 is SQIVND (reference sequence). DNA for the CDR3: TGTGCCAGTAAGAAGGGCGGCAATGAGCAGTTCTTC. Its translation: CASKKGGNEQFF.

This chain uses TRBV12-3 or TRBV12-4 with TRBJ2-2; the match to TRBD2 covers 7 bases. CDR3 length equals 12 residues. V lost 8 bases, J lost 5 bases, and 2 bases stayed unmatched. CDR3 in DNA: TGTGCCAGCTTGCGGGAGACCGGGGAGCTGTTTTTT. Protein: CASLRETGELFF.

A few counts support this clonotype. This sequence joins TRBV6-1 and TRBJ1-1, with unresolved D. Germline assignment: CDR1 MNHNS and CDR2 SASEGT. With 5 bases removed from V and 3 bases from J, the gap between germline ends came to 13 bases. The CDR3 consists of 14 residues. The CDR3 DNA follows: TGTGCCAGCAGTCTTCCGGAGCTCGACACTGAAGCTTTCTTT. Translation gives CASSLPELDTEAFF.

This chain links TRBV30 with TRBJ1-5, with 9 bases lining up with TRBD1. CDR3 length: 14 residues. With 1 base clipped from V and 6 bases from J, the junction kept 4 bases outside the gene matches. Looked up from germline, CDR1 is GTSNPN and CDR2 is SVGIG (reference sequence). CDR3 in amino acids: CAWSAGTGFQPQHF. CDR3 coding DNA: TGTGCCTGGAGTGCCGGGACAGGGTTTCAGCCCCAGCATTTT.

The gene calls are TRBV11-1 and TRBJ2-5, with D possibly called TRBD1 or TRBD2 (5 bases each). This CDR3 is 13 amino acids long. Trimming took 5 bases from V and 5 from J, leaving 12 bases between them. Germline CDR1 is SGHAT and CDR2 is FQDESV (reference sequence). The CDR3 bases are TGTGCCAGCAGCCCCGAGGGGAGTGAGACCCAGTACTTC. It is translated as CASSPEGSETQYF.

This clonotype was detected a few times. V and J are TRBV15 and TRBJ2-7; 9 bases align to TRBD1. CDR3 length: 15 amino acids. V shed 4 bases and J 4 bases; nucleotides not matched to a gene: 8. Germline values: CDR1 LNHNV, CDR2 YYDKDF (reference sequence). The CDR3 region is CATSTFGTGPYEQYF. In DNA, the CDR3 is TGTGCCACCAGCACCTTCGGGACAGGGCCTTACGAGCAGTACTTC.

The chain recombines TRBV6-1 with TRBJ2-5, with D perhaps TRBD1 (5 bases). The CDR3 contains 13 residues. V lost 3 bases to trimming and J lost 3 bases, with 8 bases between them. Germline V gene data show CDR1 as MNHNS and CDR2 as SASEGT. The CDR3 protein is CASSDFREETQYF. In DNA, the CDR3 is TGTGCCAGCAGTGATTTCAGGGAAGAGACCCAGTACTTC.

The J gene is TRBJ2-7, the V gene TRBV12-3 or TRBV12-4, with 7 bases identical to TRBD1. Trimming took 7 bases from V and 0 from J; bases not matched to a gene: 6. The CDR3 has 14 amino acids. The CDR3 coding sequence is TGTGCCAGCAAGTTCTCAGGGGGCTCCTACGAGCAGTACTTC. Its protein product is CASKFSGGSYEQYF.

This chain uses TRBV19 with TRBJ1-1, with no clear D. This CDR3 contains 13 residues. Trimming stripped 2 bases from V and 1 base from J, with 5 bases between. The V gene's germline CDR1 is LNHDA and CDR2 SQIVND (reference sequence). The CDR3 is CASSISPNTEAFF. The CDR3 DNA reads as TGTGCCAGTAGTATATCACCGAACACTGAAGCTTTCTTT.

This clonotype was counted only a few times. CDR3 nucleotides: TGTGCCATCAGTGGACAGTTTGGCGGGGGCCAGGGCATTCAGTACTTC. Amino acids: CAISGQFGGGQGIQYF. The J gene is TRBJ2-4, the V gene TRBV10-3, with TRBD2 as a possible D gene (7 bases). Between the trimmed V and J ends, which lost 4 bases and 9 bases, there was a span of 22 bases. The length of the CDR3 is 16 residues. Germline V CDR1 and CDR2: ENHRY, SYGVKD.

This clonotype was picked up a small number of times. The chain is built from TRBV6-5 and TRBJ2-3, with D uncertain. This CDR3 contains 13 residues. Germline V gives CDR1 MNHEY, CDR2 SVGAGI. Trimming pared 0 bases from V and 11 bases from J, leaving 12 bases between. CDR3 region: CASSYSILQQQYF. In nucleotides, the CDR3 is TGTGCCAGCAGTTACTCAATCCTCCAGCAGCAGTATTTT.

The chain employs TRBV11-3 and TRBJ2-5; 11 nucleotides align to TRBD1. The CDR3 is 17 residues long. J lost 5 bases, V lost 5 bases, and 13 bases had no gene match. Germline CDR1 is SGHNT and CDR2 is YENEEA. CDR3 in amino acids: CASSPRSGQGADETQYF. Here the CDR3 DNA reads TGTGCCAGCAGCCCTAGGAGCGGACAGGGGGCTGATGAGACCCAGTACTTC. The entire variable domain, with the rest obtained from reference TRBV11-3 and TRBJ2-5, is as follows: EAGVVQSPRYKIIEKKQPVAFWCNPISGHNTLYWYLQNLGQGPELLIRYENEEAVDDSQLPKDRFSAERLKGVDSTLKIQPAELGDSAVYLCASSPRSGQGADETQYFGPGTRLLVL.

The gene calls are TRBV29-1 and TRBJ1-1, with TRBD1 identical over 11 bases. From germline, CDR1 is SQVTM and CDR2 ANQGSEA. The CDR3 is made up of 13 amino acids. V lost 7 bases to trimming and J lost 3 bases; unmatched junction nucleotides: 4. CDR3 region: CSESGQGDTEAFF. The CDR3 DNA sequence: TGCAGCGAGTCGGGACAGGGGGACACTGAAGCTTTCTTT.